The 9 T cell receptor beta chains in this list originate from one sample, sequenced in a study of blood T cell repertoires in COVID-19. Profiled with immunoSEQ multiplex PCR; TCRdb holds only in-frame clones, not every one. The sample carries approximately 250,000 clones, 85% recorded once. The specimen sequenced was PBMCs or T cells enriched from blood (not recorded which). The receptors stem from a woman between 45 and 60 years old with acute COVID-19.

The chain employs TRBV12-5 and TRBJ2-7; D unresolved. Per germline, CDR1 LGHNT and CDR2 FRNRAP. Trimming removed 1 base at V and 2 bases at J, with 6 bases between. The CDR3 consists of 13 residues. This CDR3 reads CASGLGGTYEQYF. The DNA for the CDR3 is TGTGCTAGTGGTTTGGGAGGTACCTACGAGCAGTACTTC.

The V gene is TRBV2, the J gene TRBJ1-1; no firm D call. V lost 7 bases and J lost 0, with 9 bases in between. Looked up from germline, CDR1 is SNHLY and CDR2 is FYNNEI. CDR3 length equals 13 residues. The CDR3 reads CASMRVMNTEAFF. CDR3 DNA sequence: TGTGCCAGCATGAGGGTTATGAACACTGAAGCTTTCTTT.

The rearrangement uses TRBV27 and TRBJ1-1; TRBD1 matches at 8 bases. V shed 8 bases and J 1 base; nucleotides not matched to a gene: 12. The CDR3 runs 16 residues. Germline CDR1 reads MNHEY; CDR2 reads SMNVEV (reference sequence). CDR3 in amino acids: CASWGGRGRPNTEAFF. Written as DNA, the CDR3 is TGTGCCAGCTGGGGGGGCAGGGGGCGTCCGAACACTGAAGCTTTCTTT.

The chain joins TRBV7-2 to TRBJ2-1, with TRBD2 identical over 7 bases. V trimming: 4 bases; J trimming: 1 base; junction bases outside the gene matches: 4. From germline, CDR1 is SGHTA and CDR2 FQGNSA. This CDR3 comprises 15 residues. The CDR3 loop is CASSSLAVSYNEQFF. The CDR3 DNA is TGTGCCAGCAGCTCGCTAGCGGTTTCCTACAATGAGCAGTTCTTC.

This clone is a singleton in its sample. V is TRBV13 and J is TRBJ1-1, with 9 bases lining up with TRBD1. Germline-derived CDR1 and CDR2 are PRHDT and FYEKMQ (reference sequence). With V trimmed by 4 bases and J by 2 bases, 11 bases remained unmatched. The CDR3 totals 17 residues. CDR3 in DNA: TGTGCCAGCAGCTCGATCACGGGGACAGGGCGAAACACTGAAGCTTTCTTT. Protein product: CASSSITGTGRNTEAFF.

The V gene is TRBV4-3, the J gene TRBJ1-2, with TRBD1 identical over 7 bases. This CDR3 has 13 residues. The trim removed 3 bases at V and 11 bases at J, leaving 9 bases unmatched. The germline gives CDR1 LGHNA, CDR2 YSLEER. DNA for the CDR3: TGCGCCAGCAGCCAGGATAAAGCAGGGGGGTACACCTTC. This sequence encodes CASSQDKAGGYTF.

The gene calls are TRBV29-1 and TRBJ1-2; TRBD1 is a possible D gene (6 bases). Trimming left V 3 bases short and J 4 bases short, with 12 bases between. Germline-derived CDR1 and CDR2 are SQVTM and ANQGSEA. The CDR3 runs 13 residues. The CDR3 nucleotides are TGCAGCGTTGATGGACAGATGGGCTATGGCTACACCTTC. Translated: CSVDGQMGYGYTF.

The chain has TRBV7-3 and TRBJ2-5; 7 nucleotides line up with TRBD2. This CDR3 spans 13 amino acids. With V trimmed by 5 bases and J by 4 bases, 4 bases remained unmatched. Germline V gene sequence: CDR1 SGHTA, CDR2 FQGTGA. CDR3 coding DNA: TGTGCCAGCAGCACGAGCGGGGCAGAGACCCAGTACTTC. Its translation is CASSTSGAETQYF.

The V gene is TRBV30, the J gene TRBJ2-1; TRBD2 is a possible D gene (5 bases). The V end was cut by 2 bases, the J end by 12 bases, with 14 bases between. The CDR3 runs to 12 residues. Germline values: CDR1 GTSNPN, CDR2 SVGIG (reference sequence). The CDR3, as DNA: TGTGCCTGGAGTAGCTCGCCCCGGGGGCAGTTCTTC. Translation: CAWSSSPRGQFF.